This T cell receptor (beta chain) was documented in a study of cytomegalovirus exposure and HLA in healthy donors. On the study more broadly: A later analysis reported the same platform for the 100 to 150 validation repertoires and the roughly 650 first-cohort repertoires.

TCRdb's copy holds only in-frame clones and misses some; the assay was immunoSEQ multiplex PCR. The sample contains about 120,000 clones, about nine tenths of which appear only once. Trimming shortened V by 7 bases and J by 2 bases, and 9 bases separated the two germline ends. Germline CDR1 is SEHNR and CDR2 is FQNEAQ (reference sequence). The CDR3 runs to 12 residues. The rearrangement uses TRBV7-9 and TRBJ2-7; D unresolved. Material for sequencing was PBMCs. This receptor was obtained from a man aged 18 to 30 in good health and CMV-seronegative. CDR3 protein: CASTAETYEQYF. For the CDR3, the DNA is TGTGCCAGCACTGCGGAAACCTACGAGCAGTACTTC.